Listed below are T cell receptor beta chains from one sample, sequenced in a study of T cell changes during pregnancy in multiple sclerosis. Clones were read by immunoSEQ multiplex PCR, and TCRdb kept only the in-frame ones, dropping some. Of roughly 72,000 clones listed, about 92% are singletons. Material: CD4+ T cells from peripheral blood mononuclear cells, obtained before pregnancy. Receptors originate from a female donor with multiple sclerosis, enrolled in a pregnancy study. The CDR3 runs from the conserved cysteine through the conserved F or W. A D gene is named only where the DNA matches it firmly. Some rows mark clone size as missing; the rest say once, few, many or name a class of expanded clone.

J: TRBJ1-1; size: NA; V: TRBV30; length: 16; D: TRBD1; CDR3: CAWSVWGRTGGTEAFF; DNA: TGTGCCTGGAGTGTATGGGGTCGGACAGGCGGCACTGAAGCTTTCTTT
J: TRBJ1-2; size: NA; V: TRBV19; length: 15; D: TRBD1; CDR3: CASRDRGRSSGGYTF; DNA: TGTGCCAGTAGGGACAGGGGGCGATCCTCTGGTGGCTACACCTTC
J: TRBJ1-2; size: NA; V: TRBV5-6; length: 16; D: NA; CDR3: CASTPVGAGSNYGYTF; DNA: TGTGCCAGCACCCCCGTGGGGGCAGGCTCGAACTATGGCTACACCTTC
J: TRBJ1-5; size: NA; V: TRBV19; length: 14; D: NA; CDR3: CASSNTGKDQPQHF; DNA: TGTGCCAGTAGTAATACAGGGAAGGATCAGCCCCAGCATTTT
J: TRBJ2-1; size: NA; V: TRBV5-1; length: 15; D: TRBD2; CDR3: CASSLEAGVYNEQFF; DNA: TGCGCCAGCAGCTTGGAAGCGGGGGTGTACAATGAGCAGTTCTTC
J: TRBJ2-3; size: NA; V: TRBV14; length: 15; D: TRBD2; CDR3: CASSLSGASTDTQYF; DNA: TGTGCCAGCAGCCTTAGCGGGGCCAGCACAGATACGCAGTATTTT
J: TRBJ2-3; size: once; V: TRBV5-1; length: 15; D: TRBD2; CDR3: CASSPRLARTDTQYF; DNA: TGCGCCAGCAGCCCCCGACTAGCTAGGACAGATACGCAGTATTTT
J: TRBJ1-3; size: NA; V: TRBV19; length: 19; D: TRBD1; CDR3: CASRTGGGGNTWIGNTIYF; DNA: TGTGCCAGTAGGACAGGGGGGGGCGGCAATACGTGGATTGGAAACACCATATATTTT
J: TRBJ2-1; size: NA; V: TRBV5-1; length: 16; D: NA; CDR3: CASSRTLESSYNEQFF; DNA: TGCGCCAGCAGTCGGACTCTTGAGAGCTCCTACAATGAGCAGTTCTTC
J: TRBJ1-3; size: NA; V: TRBV2; length: 19; D: TRBD1; CDR3: CATKILPRDRGRSGNTIYF; DNA: TGTGCCACAAAGATACTTCCCCGGGACAGGGGGCGGAGCGGAAACACCATATATTTT
J: TRBJ2-5; size: NA; V: TRBV7-2; length: 15; D: TRBD2; CDR3: CASSLGASGGVPQYF; DNA: TGTGCCAGCAGCTTAGGGGCTAGCGGGGGGGTCCCCCAGTACTTC
J: TRBJ2-1; size: NA; V: TRBV7-2; length: 15; D: NA; CDR3: CASSLAGSSYNEQFF; DNA: TGTGCCAGCAGCTTGGCGGGGAGCTCCTACAATGAGCAGTTCTTC
J: TRBJ1-1; size: once; V: TRBV5-6; length: 14; D: TRBD1; CDR3: CASSWTGRYTEAFF; DNA: TGTGCCAGCAGCTGGACAGGGAGGTACACTGAAGCTTTCTTT
J: TRBJ1-2; size: NA; V: TRBV19; length: 15; D: TRBD1; CDR3: CASSGTGGILYGYTF; DNA: TGTGCCAGTAGTGGAACAGGGGGGATCCTCTATGGCTACACCTTC
J: TRBJ2-7; size: NA; V: TRBV4-2; length: 13; D: NA; CDR3: CASTNRGGYEQYF; DNA: TGTGCCAGCACGAACAGGGGGGGATACGAGCAGTACTTC
J: TRBJ1-2; size: NA; V: TRBV9; length: 17; D: TRBD1; CDR3: CASSVEAGGQGVWGYTF; DNA: TGTGCCAGCAGCGTAGAGGCTGGTGGACAGGGTGTATGGGGCTACACCTTC
J: TRBJ2-7; size: NA; V: TRBV27; length: 17; D: TRBD2; CDR3: CASSLGPRGEGPYEQYF; DNA: TGTGCCAGCAGTCTCGGACCCCGGGGGGAAGGGCCCTACGAGCAGTACTTC
J: TRBJ2-7; size: once; V: TRBV4-2; length: 19; D: NA; CDR3: CASSQVGGRERGPLYEQYF; DNA: TGTGCCAGCAGCCAAGTGGGAGGAAGGGAACGGGGCCCCCTCTACGAGCAGTACTTC
J: TRBJ2-7; size: NA; V: TRBV18; length: 13; D: NA; CDR3: CASSPRDLYEQYF; DNA: TGTGCCAGCTCACCCCGGGACTTGTACGAGCAGTACTTC
J: TRBJ1-2; size: NA; V: TRBV10-3; length: 14; D: NA; CDR3: CAISEMTANYGYTF; DNA: TGTGCCATCAGTGAGATGACAGCGAACTATGGCTACACCTTC
J: TRBJ2-7; size: NA; V: TRBV6-1; length: 12; D: NA; CDR3: CASSVGRPEQYF; DNA: TGTGCCAGCAGTGTTGGGCGTCCCGAGCAGTACTTC
J: TRBJ1-1; size: NA; V: TRBV19; length: 12; D: NA; CDR3: CASSIRETEAFF; DNA: TGTGCCAGTAGTATAAGGGAGACTGAAGCTTTCTTT
J: TRBJ1-2; size: few; V: TRBV29-1; length: 14; D: NA; CDR3: CSVEAGFLNYGYTF; DNA: TGCAGCGTTGAGGCAGGCTTCCTCAACTATGGCTACACCTTC